The entry below gives a single T cell receptor (beta chain) sequence along with its context. Its specificity is unknown. These data belong to a study of T cell clonotyping in hematopoietic cell transplantation. Overall study results and limits: Without cell sorting, CD4 versus CD8 contributions remain unresolved. Pathologically expanded recipient clonotypes increased progressively from day 30 to day 180 as diversity fell. Broader posttransplant TCR repertoire diversity was predicted by graft donor and pretransplant recipient Inverse Simpson Index values.

Germline-derived CDR1 and CDR2 are MNHEY and SMNVEV (reference sequence). The CDR3 is made up of 17 amino acids. Trimming removed 4 bases from V and 5 bases from J; junction bases left unmatched: 11. Assay used: immunoSEQ multiplex PCR; TCRdb lists only in-frame clones, some missing. Here the sample spans about 12,000 clones, around 68% being singletons. Recipient blood drawn about 28 days pretransplant and days 30, 100, 180 after. The clonotype originates from a male patient aged 60 to 75 who had an allogeneic stem cell transplant from an unrelated donor, so the T cells may come from the graft donor. Some clones in this sample may be carry-over from other donors' samples. The sequenced sample was peripheral blood mononuclear cells, obtained 180 days after allogeneic stem cell transplant. The chain has TRBV27 and TRBJ2-5; 12 bases map to TRBD2. The CDR3 region is CASSSRLAGVRGETQYF. Written as DNA, the CDR3 is TGTGCCAGCAGTTCCCGACTAGCGGGGGTCCGAGGGGAGACCCAGTACTTC.